The 18 T cell receptor beta chains given below trace back to one sample, sequenced in a study of human T cells and chemical hapten exposure (dated by TCRdb to about 2021). Library preparation was by RACE. TCRdb names NextSeq 500 as the instrument used. Through fastp at Q25 and MiXCR, TCRdb rebuilt clones from the public reads, retaining in-frame beta chains. Each entry merges the rows of one CDR3 protein and shows their most common DNA and genes. The sample table contains some 340,000 distinct CDR3 sequences; only one count was recorded for around 7% of them. The top ten constitute approximately 8% of the sample. The time point label, read with the paper, signifies: patch test 1, 2 weeks after DPC sensitization. What this sample's treatment or condition label stands for: therapeutic diphenylcyclopropenone sensitization with weekly scalp DPC. Sequencing used whole blood, obtained in connection with sensitization to the hapten diphenylcyclopropenone (DPC). Receptor source: a woman aged 18 to 35 with alopecia areata. Some clones in this sample may be carry-over from other donors' samples.

This clonotype came up many times. The CDR3 DNA is TGTGCCAGCAGCCAAGGAGTGCAACGGGGTGAGCAGTTCTTC. It specifies CASSQGVQRGEQFF. The V call is TRBV3-1, the J call TRBJ2-1; a possible D gene is TRBD2 (5 bases). V was shortened by 1 base and J by 9 bases, with 13 bases between the two germline ends. The CDR3 loop spans 14 amino acids. The germline CDR1 and CDR2 sequences are LGHDT and YNNKEL (reference sequence).

Only a few counts were recorded for this clonotype. V usage is TRBV5-1 and J usage is TRBJ2-3, with no clear D. The CDR3 runs 14 residues. From germline, CDR1 is SGHRS and CDR2 YFSETQ. V was clipped by 3 bases and J by 1 base, with 9 bases between them. CDR3 sequence: CASSWIMGTDTQYF. The CDR3 DNA follows: TGCGCCAGCAGCTGGATCATGGGCACAGATACGCAGTATTTT. Looking up the rest from reference TRBV5-1 and TRBJ2-3 gives the full variable domain: KAGVTQTPRYLIKTRGQQVTLSCSPISGHRSVSWYQQTPGQGLQFLFEYFSETQRNKGNFPGRFSGRQFSNSRSEMNVSTLELGDSALYLCASSWIMGTDTQYFGPGTRLTVL.

In this sample, this clonotype turned up many times. The chain combines TRBV28 with TRBJ2-7; D remains ambiguous. V lost 5 bases and J lost 2, with 13 bases in between. The germline V gene has CDR1 MDHEN and CDR2 SYDVKM. This CDR3 contains 14 residues. CDR3 sequence: CASSGRANPYEQYF. The CDR3 region has the DNA TGTGCCAGCAGTGGACGCGCGAACCCCTACGAGCAGTACTTC.

The rearrangement links TRBV12-3 or TRBV12-4 to TRBJ2-1, with 10 bases identical to TRBD2. V lost 3 bases, J lost 8 bases, and 7 bases stayed unmatched. This CDR3 comprises 15 residues. The CDR3 here is CASSFPSGGAYEQFF. The CDR3 DNA follows: TGTGCCAGCAGTTTCCCCAGCGGGGGGGCCTATGAGCAGTTCTTC.

This clonotype occurred a few times. The J gene is TRBJ1-5, the V gene TRBV19; D unresolved. The germline gives CDR1 LNHDA, CDR2 SQIVND (reference sequence). Between the trimmed V and J ends, which lost 2 bases and 5 bases, there was a span of 16 bases. The CDR3 sequence is 16 residues long. The CDR3 region is CASSITFETKHQPQHF. The CDR3 DNA reads TGTGCCAGTAGTATAACGTTTGAGACAAAGCATCAGCCCCAGCATTTT.

V gene TRBV4-2 combines with J gene TRBJ1-4; 11 bases agree with TRBD1. Germline V gene sequence: CDR1 LGHNA, CDR2 YNFKEQ. The CDR3 spans 16 residues. Germline trimming cut 3 bases from V and 7 bases from J; bases unmatched to any gene: 7. CDR3 sequence (DNA): TGTGCCAGCAGCCAGGAGCCCGGGACAGGGGGTGAAAAACTGTTTTTT. Translating gives CASSQEPGTGGEKLFF.

This clonotype was seen a single time. A clone one base away is much larger, so this may be a read error. V and J are TRBV12-3 or TRBV12-4 and TRBJ2-1, with a weak D call TRBD2 (5 bases). The CDR3 consists of 14 residues. CDR3 region: CAIRTGSSYNEKFF. CDR3 sequence (DNA): TGTGCCATCCGGACGGGGAGCTCCTACAATGAGAAGTTCTTC.

This clonotype showed up just once. V is TRBV10-3 and J is TRBJ1-2; TRBD1 agrees at 7 bases. Trimming took 7 bases from V and 4 from J; bases not matched to a gene: 6. CDR3 size: 13 residues. The germline gives CDR1 ENHRY, CDR2 SYGVKD. The DNA for the CDR3 is TGTGCCATCACCCAAGGGGGCGGCTATGGCTACACCTTC. Residues: CAITQGGGYGYTF.

This clonotype occurred many times. The chain couples TRBV6-5 to TRBJ2-3, with D tentatively TRBD1 (5 bases). Trimming left V 5 bases short and J 3 bases short, with 9 bases between. The germline V gene has CDR1 MNHEY and CDR2 SVGAGI. This CDR3 comprises 13 residues. DNA of the CDR3: TGTGCCAGCAGTGCCCAGGGTACAGATACGCAGTATTTT. It specifies CASSAQGTDTQYF.

This clonotype has a count of ten or more. The chain uses TRBV28 and TRBJ2-6; D not resolved. There are 18 residues in the CDR3. With 5 bases removed from V and 0 bases from J, the gap between germline ends came to 17 bases. CDR1 MDHEN and CDR2 SYDVKM come from the germline V gene. The CDR3 is CASSTGPPAVSGANVLTF. CDR3 bases: TGTGCCAGCAGTACCGGGCCTCCGGCAGTCTCTGGGGCCAACGTCCTGACTTTC.

This clonotype was recorded many times. The chain employs TRBV5-1 and TRBJ2-7; D gene uncertain. Germline CDR1 and CDR2: SGHRS and YFSETQ. The CDR3 sequence is 14 residues long. V lost 5 bases, J lost 0 bases, and 12 bases lay in between. As DNA, the CDR3 is TGCGCCAGCAGGAGCCGTCTGAGCTCCTACGAGCAGTACTTC. Translation: CASRSRLSSYEQYF.

This clonotype was counted only a few times. The chain joins TRBV12-3 or TRBV12-4 to TRBJ2-3, with unresolved D. The CDR3 extends over 14 amino acids. Between the trimmed V and J ends, which lost 5 bases and 0 bases, there was a span of 9 bases. CDR3 nucleotide sequence: TGTGCCAGCAGTCCCTCTAGAAGCACAGATACGCAGTATTTT. Protein: CASSPSRSTDTQYF.

This clonotype was detected many times. The J gene is TRBJ2-1, the V gene TRBV2; TRBD2 agrees at 9 bases. CDR1 and CDR2 (germline): SNHLY, FYNNEI. This CDR3 has 15 amino acids. V was pared by 1 base and J by 8 bases, with 6 bases of the junction left unmatched. The CDR3 loop reads CASSEGASGEDEQFF. DNA of the CDR3: TGTGCCAGCAGTGAAGGGGCTAGCGGGGAGGATGAGCAGTTCTTC. The full variable domain, completed using reference TRBV2 and TRBJ2-1, is EPEVTQTPSHQVTQMGQEVILRCVPISNHLYFYWYRQILGQKVEFLVSFYNNEISEKSEIFDDQFSVERPDGSNFTLKIRSTKLEDSAMYFCASSEGASGEDEQFFGPGTRLTVL.

This clonotype has ten or more counts. The chain has TRBV7-2 and TRBJ2-3; 16 nucleotides line up with TRBD2. This CDR3 region has 18 residues. V gave up 5 bases and J gave up 2 bases; unmatched junction bases: 7. Germline loops: CDR1 SGHTA, CDR2 FQGNSA. CDR3 amino acids: CASSRGTSGGASTDTQYF. CDR3 bases: TGTGCCAGCAGCCGCGGGACTAGCGGGGGGGCATCCACAGATACGCAGTATTTT. The full variable domain, in which reference TRBV7-2 and TRBJ2-3 provide the parts outside the CDR3, is GAGVSQSPSNKVTEKGKDVELRCDPISGHTALYWYRQSLGQGLEFLIYFQGNSAPDKSGLPSDRFSAERTGGSVSTLTIQRTQQEDSAVYLCASSRGTSGGASTDTQYFGPGTRLTVL.

In this sample, this clonotype turned up many times. The chain employs TRBV12-3 or TRBV12-4 and TRBJ1-1, with D unclear. The CDR3 has 14 residues. Trimming shortened V by 2 bases and J by 0 bases, and 7 bases separated the two germline ends. The CDR3 coding sequence is TGTGCCAGCAGTTTAAACAGAGTGAACACTGAAGCTTTCTTT. Its protein is CASSLNRVNTEAFF.

This clonotype came up a few times. The chain carries TRBV10-3 and TRBJ2-2; D is unresolved. This CDR3 has 14 amino acids. Trimming left V 2 bases short and J 5 bases short, with 9 bases between. Looked up from germline, CDR1 is ENHRY and CDR2 is SYGVKD. CDR3 bases: TGTGCCATCAGTGAGCCCAGGCAGACCGGGGAGCTGTTTTTT. It yields the protein CAISEPRQTGELFF.

The genes are TRBV4-2 and TRBJ2-5, with D uncertain. Deletions cut 0 bases from V and 1 base from J, with 9 bases between. Germline-derived CDR1 and CDR2 are LGHNA and YNFKEQ. This CDR3 has 15 amino acids. CDR3 sequence (DNA): TGTGCCAGCAGCCAAGATCCGGTCCGCCAAGAGACCCAGTACTTC. This translates into CASSQDPVRQETQYF.

The chain uses TRBV4-2 and TRBJ1-2, with 8 bases matching TRBD1. The CDR3 runs to 14 residues. The V and J ends lost 2 bases and 3 bases, in that order; junction bases with no gene match: 2. The germline V gene encodes CDR1 LGHNA and CDR2 YNFKEQ. For the CDR3, the DNA is TGTGCCAGCAGCCAACCACAGGGGGACTATGGCTACACCTTC. Encoded protein: CASSQPQGDYGYTF.